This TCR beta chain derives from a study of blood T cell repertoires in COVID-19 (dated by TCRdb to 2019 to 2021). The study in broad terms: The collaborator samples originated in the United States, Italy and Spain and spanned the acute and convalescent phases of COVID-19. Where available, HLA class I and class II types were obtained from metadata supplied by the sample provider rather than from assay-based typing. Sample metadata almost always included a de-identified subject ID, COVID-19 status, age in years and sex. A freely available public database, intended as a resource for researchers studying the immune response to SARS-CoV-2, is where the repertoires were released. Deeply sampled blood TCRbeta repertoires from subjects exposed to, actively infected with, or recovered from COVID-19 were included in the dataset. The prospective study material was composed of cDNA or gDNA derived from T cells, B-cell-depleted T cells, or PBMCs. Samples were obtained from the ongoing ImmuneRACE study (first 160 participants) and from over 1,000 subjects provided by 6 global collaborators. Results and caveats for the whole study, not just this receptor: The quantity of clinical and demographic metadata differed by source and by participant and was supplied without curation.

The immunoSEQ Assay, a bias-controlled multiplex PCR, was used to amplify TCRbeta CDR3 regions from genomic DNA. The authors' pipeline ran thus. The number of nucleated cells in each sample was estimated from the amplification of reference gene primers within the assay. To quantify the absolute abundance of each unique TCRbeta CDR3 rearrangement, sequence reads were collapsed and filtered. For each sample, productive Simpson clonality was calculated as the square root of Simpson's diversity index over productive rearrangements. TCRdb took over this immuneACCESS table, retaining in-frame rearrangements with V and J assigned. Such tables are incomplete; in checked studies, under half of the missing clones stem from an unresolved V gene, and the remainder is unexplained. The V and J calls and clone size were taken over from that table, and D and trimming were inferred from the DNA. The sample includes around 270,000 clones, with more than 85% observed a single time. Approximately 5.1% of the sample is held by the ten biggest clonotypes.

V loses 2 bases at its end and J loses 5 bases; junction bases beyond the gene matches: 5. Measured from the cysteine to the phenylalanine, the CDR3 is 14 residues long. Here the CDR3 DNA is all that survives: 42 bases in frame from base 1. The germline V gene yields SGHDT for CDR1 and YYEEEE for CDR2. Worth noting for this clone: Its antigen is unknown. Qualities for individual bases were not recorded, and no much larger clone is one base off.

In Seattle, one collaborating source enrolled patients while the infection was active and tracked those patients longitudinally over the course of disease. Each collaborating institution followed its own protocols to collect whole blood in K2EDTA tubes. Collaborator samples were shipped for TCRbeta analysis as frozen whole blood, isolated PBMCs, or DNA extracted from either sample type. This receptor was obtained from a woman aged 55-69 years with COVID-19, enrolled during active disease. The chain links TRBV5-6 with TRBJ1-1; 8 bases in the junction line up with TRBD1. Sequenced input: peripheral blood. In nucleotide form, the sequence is TGTGCCAGCAGCTTCCAGGGGGCGGGGACTGAAGCTTTCTTT. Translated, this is CASSFQGAGTEAFF.